Listed below are T cell receptor beta chains from one sample, sequenced in a study of blood T cell repertoires in COVID-19. Here immunoSEQ multiplex PCR was the method, and the copy in TCRdb shows in-frame clones only, minus some. The table includes over 200,000 clones, about 86% detected once. The specimen was PBMCs or T cells enriched from blood (not recorded which). The receptor set was obtained from a woman in her 30s who had been exposed to COVID-19. Each CDR3 is given with its conserved first and last residue. Fields, in order: J gene, CDR3 length, D gene, V gene, clone size, CDR3 protein, CDR3 DNA. D genes are given only for firm matches. The size of a clone is reported for some rows only, either as once, few or many, or as a class for expanded clones.

>TRBJ2-2|15|TRBD1|TRBV11-3|-
CASSLVTGVAGELFF
TGTGCCAGCAGCTTAGTGACAGGGGTAGCCGGGGAGCTGTTTTTT
>TRBJ2-7|15|-|TRBV2|-
CASIGQPSSSYEQYF
TGTGCCAGCATCGGACAGCCCTCAAGCTCCTACGAGCAGTACTTC
>TRBJ2-1|14|-|TRBV5-1|-
CASSLEQEFNEQFF
TGCGCCAGCAGCTTGGAACAGGAGTTCAATGAGCAGTTCTTC
>TRBJ2-4|14|TRBD1|TRBV27|-
CASSPRDRGNIQYF
TGTGCCAGCAGTCCCCGGGACAGGGGTAACATTCAGTACTTC
>TRBJ2-4|11|-|TRBV18|-
CASSPGRIQYF
TGTGCCAGCTCACCGGGGCGCATTCAGTACTTC
>TRBJ1-6|16|-|TRBV3-1/TRBV3-2|-
CASSQEEQGVGSPLHF
TGTGCCAGCAGCCAAGAGGAACAGGGAGTAGGTTCACCCCTCCACTTT
>TRBJ1-2|12|-|TRBV19|-
CASLSRTGGYTF
TGTGCCAGTCTTTCGCGAACTGGTGGCTACACCTTC
>TRBJ2-7|15|-|TRBV19|-
CASSIGGGADYEQYF
TGTGCCAGTAGTATCGGAGGGGGCGCCGACTACGAGCAGTACTTC
>TRBJ2-1|15|-|TRBV19|once
CASTRPGKSGNEQFF
TGTGCCAGTACCAGGCCAGGGAAGTCGGGCAATGAGCAGTTCTTC
>TRBJ2-7|14|-|TRBV7-9|-
CASSPNTGSYEQYF
TGTGCCAGCAGCCCTAACACGGGATCCTACGAGCAGTACTTC
>TRBJ1-1|12|-|TRBV2|-
CASSELAAEAFF
TGTGCCAGCAGTGAATTGGCAGCTGAAGCTTTCTTT
>TRBJ2-1|13|TRBD1|TRBV2|-
CASRVGQVNEQFF
TGTGCCAGTAGGGTGGGACAGGTCAATGAGCAGTTCTTC
>TRBJ2-3|14|-|TRBV10-1|-
CASSVLAMSDTQYF
TGCGCCAGCAGTGTTCTAGCGATGTCAGATACGCAGTATTTT
>TRBJ2-6|17|-|TRBV24-1|-
CATSDPLQSSGANVLTF
TGTGCCACCAGTGACCCCCTACAGAGCTCTGGGGCCAACGTCCTGACTTTC
>TRBJ2-3|14|-|TRBV7-3|-
CASSLTGGTDTQYF
TGTGCCAGCAGCTTAACAGGGGGCACAGATACGCAGTATTTT
>TRBJ2-1|15|-|TRBV9|-
CASSVAGSNYNEQFF
TGTGCCAGCAGCGTAGCGGGTTCTAACTACAATGAGCAGTTCTTC
>TRBJ1-2|17|-|TRBV10-1|-
CASSDPINPTGWYGYTF
TGCGCCAGCAGTGACCCTATTAATCCGACGGGGTGGTATGGCTACACCTTC
>TRBJ1-2|16|TRBD1|TRBV24-1|-
CATSDTGQPPNYGYTF
TGTGCCACCAGTGATACGGGACAGCCCCCTAACTATGGCTACACCTTC
>TRBJ2-7|11|-|TRBV7-8|-
CASSPSYEQYF
TGTGCCAGCAGCCCTTCCTACGAGCAGTACTTC
>TRBJ1-3|17|TRBD1|TRBV6-1|-
CASSERAPDRVGNTIYF
TGTGCCAGCAGTGAACGGGCCCCTGACAGGGTCGGAAACACCATATATTTT
>TRBJ1-2|12|-|TRBV19|-
CASPGHTYGYTF
TGTGCCAGCCCGGGACACACTTATGGCTACACCTTC
>TRBJ1-2|13|TRBD1|TRBV5-1|-
CASSLDRGQGYTF
TGCGCCAGCAGCTTGGACAGGGGGCAAGGCTACACCTTC
>TRBJ1-1|12|-|TRBV5-6|-
CASSLSQGEAFF
TGTGCCAGCAGCTTATCCCAGGGTGAAGCTTTCTTT
>TRBJ1-3|15|TRBD1|TRBV5-1|-
CASSMTGPSGNTIYF
TGCGCCAGCAGCATGACAGGGCCCTCTGGAAACACCATATATTTT
>TRBJ1-1|17|TRBD1|TRBV19|-
CASTSPRGQGAHTEAFF
TGTGCCAGTACCTCCCCTCGGGGACAGGGGGCCCACACTGAAGCTTTCTTT
>TRBJ2-7|13|-|TRBV3-1/TRBV3-2|-
CASSQVPEYEQYF
TGTGCCAGCAGCCAAGTTCCAGAATACGAGCAGTACTTC
>TRBJ2-1|14|TRBD1|TRBV11-2|-
CASSLMRGLNEQFF
TGTGCCAGCAGCTTAATGAGGGGGCTCAATGAGCAGTTCTTC
>TRBJ1-6|15|-|TRBV27|-
CASSLSGTGRSPLHF
TGTGCCAGCAGTTTATCTGGAACAGGGAGATCACCCCTCCACTTT
>TRBJ1-4|13|-|TRBV10-2|many
CASSGSSGEKLFF
TGCGCCAGCAGTGGTTCATCGGGTGAAAAACTGTTTTTT
>TRBJ2-5|13|-|TRBV5-4|once
CASSKQGWETQYF
TGTGCCAGCAGCAAACAGGGATGGGAGACCCAGTACTTC
>TRBJ2-7|15|TRBD1|TRBV10-3|-
CAISRGGTGIYEQYF
TGTGCCATCAGTAGAGGTGGGACAGGCATCTACGAGCAGTACTTC
>TRBJ1-1|16|TRBD1|TRBV12-5|once
CASGLVAGGFRSEAFF
TGTGCTAGTGGTTTGGTTGCAGGGGGGTTTAGGTCTGAAGCTTTCTTT
>TRBJ2-1|12|-|TRBV19|-
CASSPSVNEQFF
TGTGCCAGTAGTCCCTCGGTCAATGAGCAGTTCTTC
>TRBJ1-1|13|-|TRBV2|-
CAGNREKNTEAFF
TGTGCTGGAAACAGGGAAAAGAACACTGAAGCTTTCTTT
>TRBJ2-3|14|-|TRBV7-9|-
CASSSGQGPDTQYF
TGTGCCAGCAGCTCGGGCCAGGGGCCAGATACGCAGTATTTT
>TRBJ1-5|15|-|TRBV19|-
CASSISRDNDQPQHF
TGTGCCAGTAGTATCTCCCGAGACAATGATCAGCCCCAGCATTTT
>TRBJ2-3|14|-|TRBV18|few
CASSVAASTDTQYF
TGTGCCAGCTCAGTAGCGGCTAGCACAGATACGCAGTATTTT
>TRBJ1-5|16|TRBD1|TRBV5-5|-
CASSFWDRAKNQPQHF
TGTGCCAGCAGCTTTTGGGACAGGGCTAAGAATCAGCCCCAGCATTTT
>TRBJ2-1|14|-|TRBV5-1|-
CASTLTGTPNEQFF
TGCGCCAGCACTTTAACCGGGACTCCAAATGAGCAGTTCTTC
>TRBJ2-3|15|-|TRBV12-2|-
CASRLGQGRTDTQYF
TGTGCAAGTCGCTTAGGACAGGGAAGGACAGATACGCAGTATTTT
>TRBJ2-2|16|TRBD2|TRBV3-1/TRBV3-2|-
CASSPGLAGGAGELFF
TGTGCCAGCAGCCCGGGACTAGCGGGGGGGGCCGGGGAGCTGTTTTTT
>TRBJ1-6|16|-|TRBV25-1|-
CASSEFTRGERSPLHF
TGTGCCAGCAGTGAATTTACCAGGGGCGAAAGATCACCCCTCCACTTT
>TRBJ2-7|15|-|TRBV14|medium-sized
CASSQGPGRTYEQYF
TGTGCCAGCAGCCAAGGCCCTGGCAGAACCTACGAGCAGTACTTC
>TRBJ2-5|13|-|TRBV19|-
CASSPQGGETQYF
TGTGCCAGTAGTCCCCAGGGTGGGGAGACCCAGTACTTC
>TRBJ2-1|15|TRBD2|TRBV18|-
CASSPLAGTDNEQFF
TGTGCCAGCTCACCCCTAGCGGGGACCGACAATGAGCAGTTCTTC
>TRBJ1-1|14|-|TRBV7-2|-
CASSSRGSHTEAFF
TGTGCCAGCAGCTCCAGGGGATCACACACTGAAGCTTTCTTT
>TRBJ1-1|15|-|TRBV11-2|once
CASSQGNRVNTEAFF
TGTGCCAGCAGCCAGGGGAACCGGGTAAACACTGAAGCTTTCTTT
>TRBJ2-2|16|-|TRBV7-9|once
CASSHSGHYFTGELFF
TGTGCCAGCAGCCACTCGGGACACTACTTCACCGGGGAGCTGTTTTTT
>TRBJ2-7|14|TRBD2|TRBV7-8|-
CASKTSGQSYEQYF
TGTGCCAGCAAGACTAGCGGGCAATCCTACGAGCAGTACTTC
>TRBJ2-7|14|TRBD1|TRBV19|once
CASSHRDRHYEQYF
TGTGCCAGTAGTCACCGGGACAGACACTACGAGCAGTACTTC
>TRBJ1-5|13|-|TRBV6-2/TRBV6-3|-
CASSYVGQGPQHF
TGTGCCAGCAGTTACGTCGGCCAGGGGCCCCAGCATTTT
>TRBJ1-5|15|-|TRBV19|once
CASSQSSQYNQPQHF
TGTGCCAGTAGTCAGTCTTCGCAGTACAATCAGCCCCAGCATTTT
>TRBJ2-4|16|TRBD1|TRBV30|-
CAWSAYRGSAKNIQYF
TGTGCCTGGAGTGCCTACAGGGGATCGGCCAAAAACATTCAGTACTTC
>TRBJ1-4|16|-|TRBV3-1/TRBV3-2|-
CASSQDREGINEKLFF
TGTGCCAGCAGCCAAGATCGGGAAGGGATTAATGAAAAACTGTTTTTT
>TRBJ2-1|13|TRBD1|TRBV2|-
CASRRTGDNEQFF
TGTGCCAGCAGGAGGACAGGAGACAATGAGCAGTTCTTC
>TRBJ2-1|15|TRBD2|TRBV3-1/TRBV3-2|once
CASSPPAGGLDEQFF
TGTGCCAGCAGCCCTCCTGCGGGGGGTCTGGATGAGCAGTTCTTC
>TRBJ2-7|16|-|TRBV3-1/TRBV3-2|-
CASSRRQELYPYEQYF
TGTGCCAGCAGCCGACGACAGGAACTGTACCCCTACGAGCAGTACTTC
>TRBJ2-2|14|-|TRBV3-1/TRBV3-2|-
CASRAATRPGELFF
TGTGCCAGCAGGGCGGCAACTAGGCCCGGGGAGCTGTTTTTT
>TRBJ1-2|14|-|TRBV6-5|-
CASSPGGEDYGYTF
TGTGCCAGCAGCCCGGGGGGCGAAGATTATGGCTACACCTTC